The text below deals with one T cell receptor (beta chain). The length of the CDR3 is 14 residues. The junction had 9 bases not matched to a gene; V was cut back by 5 bases and J by 7 bases. CDR1 is LGHNT and CDR2 is FRNRAP in the germline V gene. TCRdb's table, derived via immunoSEQ multiplex PCR, lists solely in-frame clones and lacks some. Here the sample spans some 100,000 clones, 94% being singletons. The data originate from a study of siplizumab effects on memory and regulatory T cells. J is TRBJ1-1 and V is TRBV12-5; TRBD1 agrees at 8 bases. This sequence originates from a human donor in good health. Sequences were obtained from non-Treg CD4+ T cells sorted from blood. CDR3 DNA sequence: TGTGCTAGTGGTCGTACAGGGGGAGGTTTTGAAGCTTTCTTT. It is translated as CASGRTGGGFEAFF.